The sequence of this T cell receptor (beta chain) was determined in a study of cytomegalovirus exposure and HLA in healthy donors. Study as a whole: Earlier sequencing of about 179 million T cells yielded approximately 100 million unique TCR beta sequences.

As concerns this clone: Its matching antigen is unknown.

V lost 3 bases, J lost 3 bases, and 21 bases stayed unmatched. This CDR3 is built from 19 residues. Germline V gene sequence: CDR1 GTSNPN, CDR2 SVGIG (reference sequence). Findings and caveats of the study: Most of the TCR beta V segments (in an earlier analysis) were productive either about 87% or about 30% of the time. In a later analysis, productive TCRs from donors in an Asian-associated ancestry cluster reportedly carried fewer N-insertions than the cohort mean. Reported findings show TCR beta sequences accurately forecast HLA-A and HLA-B alleles in most subjects.

13 Jbeta primers and 60 Vbeta primers were used for the PCR. Data came from immunoSEQ multiplex PCR; TCRdb stores just in-frame clones and leaves some out. This sample's clone table lists some 80,000 clones. This clonotype was obtained from a woman younger than 45 in good health and CMV-seronegative. The chain combines TRBV30 with TRBJ1-1, with 8 bases aligning to TRBD1. Sequencing used PBMCs. CDR3 loop: CAWRGGARDRSRSDTEAFF. CDR3 sequence (DNA): TGTGCCTGGAGGGGGGGGGCCCGGGACAGGAGTCGGTCCGACACTGAAGCTTTCTTT.